This T cell receptor beta chain was observed in a study of blood T cell repertoires in COVID-19. This clone was counted a few times. Clones were read by immunoSEQ multiplex PCR, and TCRdb kept only the in-frame ones, dropping some. The data contain hundreds of thousands of clones, about 88% of them seen just once; the ten biggest clones take up more than 0.9%. The CDR3 is 15 amino acids. The germline V gene encodes CDR1 SGHKS and CDR2 YYEKEE (reference sequence). V lost 5 bases and J 3 bases, leaving 15 bases between the germline ends. All recovered Cohort 3 donors got two negative PCRs, got clearance, or saw symptom resolution.

V is TRBV5-5 and J is TRBJ1-5; unclear D gene. Material for sequencing was PBMCs or T cells enriched from blood (not recorded which). The TCR originated in a woman between 25 and 40 years old who had recovered from COVID-19. CDR3 in amino acids: CASSPSWQVNQPQHF. The CDR3 region has the DNA TGTGCCAGCAGTCCTTCGTGGCAGGTCAATCAGCCCCAGCATTTT.